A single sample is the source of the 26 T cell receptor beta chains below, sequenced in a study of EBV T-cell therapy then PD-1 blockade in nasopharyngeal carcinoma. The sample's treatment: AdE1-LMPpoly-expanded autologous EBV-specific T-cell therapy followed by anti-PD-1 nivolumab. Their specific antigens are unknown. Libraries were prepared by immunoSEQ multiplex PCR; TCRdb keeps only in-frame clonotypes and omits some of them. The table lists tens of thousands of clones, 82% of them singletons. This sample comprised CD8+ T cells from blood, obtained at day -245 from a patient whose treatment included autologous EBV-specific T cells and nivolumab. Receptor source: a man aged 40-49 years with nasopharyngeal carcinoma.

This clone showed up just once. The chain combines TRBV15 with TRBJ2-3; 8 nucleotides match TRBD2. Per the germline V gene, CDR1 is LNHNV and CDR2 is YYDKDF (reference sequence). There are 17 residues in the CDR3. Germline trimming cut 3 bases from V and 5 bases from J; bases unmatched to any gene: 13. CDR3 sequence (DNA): TGTGCCACCAGCAGTACTTTAGCGGGACGGCTGGGAGATACGCAGTATTTT. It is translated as CATSSTLAGRLGDTQYF.

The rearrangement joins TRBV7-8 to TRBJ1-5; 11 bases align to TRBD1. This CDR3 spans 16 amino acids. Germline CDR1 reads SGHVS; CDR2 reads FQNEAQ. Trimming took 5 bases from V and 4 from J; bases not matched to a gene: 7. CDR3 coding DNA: TGTGCCAGCAGCCCCTCCGGGACAGGGGGAAATCAGCCCCAGCATTTT. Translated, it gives CASSPSGTGGNQPQHF.

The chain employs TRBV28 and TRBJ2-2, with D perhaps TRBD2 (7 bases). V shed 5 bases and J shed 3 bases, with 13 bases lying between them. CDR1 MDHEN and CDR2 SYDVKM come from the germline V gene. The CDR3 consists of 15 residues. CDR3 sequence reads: CASSPGGRDTGELFF. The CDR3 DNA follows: TGTGCCAGCAGTCCGGGGGGCCGTGACACCGGGGAGCTGTTTTTT.

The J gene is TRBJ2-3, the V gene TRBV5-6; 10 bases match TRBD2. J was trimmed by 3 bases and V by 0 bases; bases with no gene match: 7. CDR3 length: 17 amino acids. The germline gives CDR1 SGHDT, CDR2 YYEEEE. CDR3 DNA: TGTGCCAGCAGCTTGGAGCATAGCGGGGGGCCTACAGATACGCAGTATTTT. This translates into CASSLEHSGGPTDTQYF. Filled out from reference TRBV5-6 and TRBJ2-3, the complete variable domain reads DAGVTQSPTHLIKTRGQQVTLRCSPKSGHDTVSWYQQALGQGPQFIFQYYEEEERQRGNFPDRFSGHQFPNYSSELNVNALLLGDSALYLCASSLEHSGGPTDTQYFGPGTRLTVL.

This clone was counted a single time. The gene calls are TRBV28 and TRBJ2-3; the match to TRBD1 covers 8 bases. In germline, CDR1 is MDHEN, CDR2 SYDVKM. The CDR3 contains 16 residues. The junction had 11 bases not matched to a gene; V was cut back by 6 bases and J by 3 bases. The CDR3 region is CASRSRDRPRTDTQYF. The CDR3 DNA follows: TGTGCCAGCAGGTCCCGGGACAGGCCGAGGACAGATACGCAGTATTTT.

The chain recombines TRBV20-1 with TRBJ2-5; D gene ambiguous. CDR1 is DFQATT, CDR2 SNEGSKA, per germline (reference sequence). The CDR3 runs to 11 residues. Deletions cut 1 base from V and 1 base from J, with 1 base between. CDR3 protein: CSARAQETQYF. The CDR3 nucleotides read TGCAGTGCTAGAGCCCAAGAGACCCAGTACTTC.

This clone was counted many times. CDR3 amino acids: CASSPWSHNYGYTF. CDR3 in DNA: TGTGCCAGCAGTCCGTGGTCTCATAACTATGGCTACACCTTC. The gene calls are TRBV6-2 or TRBV6-3 and TRBJ1-2; no definite D call. This CDR3 comprises 14 residues. Trimming took 5 bases from V and 1 from J, leaving 11 bases between them. Germline CDR1 and CDR2: MNHEY and SVGEGT.

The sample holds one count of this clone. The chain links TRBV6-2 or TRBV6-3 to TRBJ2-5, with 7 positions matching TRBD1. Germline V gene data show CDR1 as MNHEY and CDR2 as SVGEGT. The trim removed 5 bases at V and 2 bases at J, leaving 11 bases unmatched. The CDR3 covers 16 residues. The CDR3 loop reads CASSDGTEAGQETQYF. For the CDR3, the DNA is TGTGCCAGCAGTGACGGGACAGAAGCCGGACAAGAGACCCAGTACTTC.

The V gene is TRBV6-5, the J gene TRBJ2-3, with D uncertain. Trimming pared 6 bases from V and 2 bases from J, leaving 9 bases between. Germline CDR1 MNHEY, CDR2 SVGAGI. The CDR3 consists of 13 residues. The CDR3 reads CASRLGNTDTQYF. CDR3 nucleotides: TGTGCCAGCAGACTGGGAAACACAGATACGCAGTATTTT.

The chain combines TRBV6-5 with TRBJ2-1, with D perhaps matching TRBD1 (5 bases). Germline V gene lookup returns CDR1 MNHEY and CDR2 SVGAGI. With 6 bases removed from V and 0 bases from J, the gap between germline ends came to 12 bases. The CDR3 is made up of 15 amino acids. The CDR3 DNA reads TGTGCCAGCAGCCCCGACAGCGCCTCCTACAATGAGCAGTTCTTC. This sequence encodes CASSPDSASYNEQFF.

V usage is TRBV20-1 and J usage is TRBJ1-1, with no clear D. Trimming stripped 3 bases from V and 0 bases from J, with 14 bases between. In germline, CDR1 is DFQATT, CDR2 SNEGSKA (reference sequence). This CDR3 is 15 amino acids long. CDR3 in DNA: TGCAGTGCTAGTGGGCAGGACGGCCTGAACACTGAAGCTTTCTTT. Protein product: CSASGQDGLNTEAFF.

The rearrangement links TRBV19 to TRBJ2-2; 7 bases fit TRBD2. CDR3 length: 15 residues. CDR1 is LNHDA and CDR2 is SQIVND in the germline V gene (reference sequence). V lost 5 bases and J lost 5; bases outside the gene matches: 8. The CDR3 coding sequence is TGTGCCAGTAGTCCCCGCGGGGGACGAACCGGGGAGCTGTTTTTT. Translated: CASSPRGGRTGELFF.

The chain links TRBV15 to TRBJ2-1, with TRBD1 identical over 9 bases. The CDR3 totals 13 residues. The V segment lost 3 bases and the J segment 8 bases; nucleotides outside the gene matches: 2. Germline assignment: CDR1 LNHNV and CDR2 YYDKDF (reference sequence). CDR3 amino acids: CATSRDRGDEQFF. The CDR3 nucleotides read TGTGCCACCAGCAGGGACAGGGGCGATGAGCAGTTCTTC.

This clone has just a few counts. Written as DNA, the CDR3 is TGTGCCAGCAGTGACAGGGCTAGCGGGGGTTACAATGAGCAGTTCTTC. Its protein is CASSDRASGGYNEQFF. The J gene is TRBJ2-1, the V gene TRBV6-4; 10 bases are a match to TRBD2. V lost 2 bases to trimming and J lost 4 bases; unmatched junction nucleotides: 5. This CDR3 is built from 16 residues. Germline CDR1 reads MRHNA; CDR2 reads SNTAGT.

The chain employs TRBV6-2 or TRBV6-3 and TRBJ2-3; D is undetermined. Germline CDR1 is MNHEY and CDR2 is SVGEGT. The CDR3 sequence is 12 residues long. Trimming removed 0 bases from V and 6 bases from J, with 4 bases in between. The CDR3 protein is CASSYSPDTQYF. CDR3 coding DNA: TGTGCCAGCAGTTACTCCCCCGATACGCAGTATTTT.

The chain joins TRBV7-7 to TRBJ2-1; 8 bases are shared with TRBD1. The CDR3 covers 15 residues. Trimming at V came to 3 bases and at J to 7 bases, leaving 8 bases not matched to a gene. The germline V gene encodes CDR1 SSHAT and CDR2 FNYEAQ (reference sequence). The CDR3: CASSFGTGLGNEQFF. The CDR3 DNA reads TGTGCCAGCAGCTTTGGGACAGGCTTAGGGAATGAGCAGTTCTTC. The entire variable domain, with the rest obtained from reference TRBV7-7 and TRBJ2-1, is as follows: GAGVSQSPRYKVTKRGQDVTLRCDPISSHATLYWYQQALGQGPEFLTYFNYEAQPDKSGLPSDRFSAERPEGSISTLTIQRTEQRDSAMYRCASSFGTGLGNEQFFGPGTRLTVL.

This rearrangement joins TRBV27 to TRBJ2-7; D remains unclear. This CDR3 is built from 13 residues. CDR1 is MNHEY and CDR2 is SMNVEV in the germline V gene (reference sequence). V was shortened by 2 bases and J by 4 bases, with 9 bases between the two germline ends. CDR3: CASSLGPYYEQYF. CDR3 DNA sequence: TGTGCCAGCAGTTTAGGTCCCTATTACGAGCAGTACTTC.

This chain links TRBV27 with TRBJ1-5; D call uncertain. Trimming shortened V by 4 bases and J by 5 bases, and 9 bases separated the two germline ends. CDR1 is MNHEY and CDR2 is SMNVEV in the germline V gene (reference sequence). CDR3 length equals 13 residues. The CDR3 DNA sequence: TGTGCCAGCAGTTACTTACCGTATCAGCCCCAGCATTTT. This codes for CASSYLPYQPQHF.

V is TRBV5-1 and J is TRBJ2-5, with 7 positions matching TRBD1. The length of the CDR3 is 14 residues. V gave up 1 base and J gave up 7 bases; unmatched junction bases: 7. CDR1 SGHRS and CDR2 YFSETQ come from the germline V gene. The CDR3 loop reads CASSLNRGMGTQYF. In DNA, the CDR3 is TGCGCCAGCAGCTTGAACAGGGGCATGGGGACCCAGTACTTC.

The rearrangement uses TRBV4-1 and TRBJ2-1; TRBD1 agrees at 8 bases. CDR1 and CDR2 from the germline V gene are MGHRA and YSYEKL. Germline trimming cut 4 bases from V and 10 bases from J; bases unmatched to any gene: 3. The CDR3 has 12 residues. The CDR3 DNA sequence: TGCGCCAGCAGCCTCGGACAGGGAGAGCAGTTCTTC. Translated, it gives CASSLGQGEQFF.

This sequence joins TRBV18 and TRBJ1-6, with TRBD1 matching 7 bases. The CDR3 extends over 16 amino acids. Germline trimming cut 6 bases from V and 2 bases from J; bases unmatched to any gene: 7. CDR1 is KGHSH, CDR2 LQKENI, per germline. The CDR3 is CASSTGEETYNSPLHF. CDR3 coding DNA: TGTGCCAGCTCTACAGGGGAGGAAACCTATAATTCACCCCTCCACTTT.

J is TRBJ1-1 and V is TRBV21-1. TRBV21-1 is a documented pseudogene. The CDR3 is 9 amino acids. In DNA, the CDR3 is TGTGCCAGCAGCGGTGAAGCTTTCTTT. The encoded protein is CASSGEAFF.

CDR3 DNA sequence: TGTGCCAGCAGTGAAGCGATGGGAGGGTACCCACCCCTCCACTTT. This sequence encodes CASSEAMGGYPPLHF. The V and J genes are TRBV6-1 and TRBJ1-6; D gene ambiguous. This CDR3 is 15 amino acids long. Trimming took off 0 bases at V and 11 bases at J, with 14 bases between the two ends. Germline CDR1 reads MNHNS; CDR2 reads SASEGT.

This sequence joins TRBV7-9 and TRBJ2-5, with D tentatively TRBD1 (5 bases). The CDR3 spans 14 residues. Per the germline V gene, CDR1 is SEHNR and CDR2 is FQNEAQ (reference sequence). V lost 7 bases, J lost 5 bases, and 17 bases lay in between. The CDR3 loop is CASTSEGARETQYF. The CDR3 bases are TGTGCCAGCACCTCTGAAGGGGCGAGGGAGACCCAGTACTTC.

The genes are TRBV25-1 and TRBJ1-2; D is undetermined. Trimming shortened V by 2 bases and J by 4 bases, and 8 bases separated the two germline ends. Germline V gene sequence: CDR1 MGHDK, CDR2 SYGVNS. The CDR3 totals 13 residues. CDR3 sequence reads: CASSERRGYGYTF. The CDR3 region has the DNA TGTGCCAGCAGTGAACGGCGCGGCTATGGCTACACCTTC.

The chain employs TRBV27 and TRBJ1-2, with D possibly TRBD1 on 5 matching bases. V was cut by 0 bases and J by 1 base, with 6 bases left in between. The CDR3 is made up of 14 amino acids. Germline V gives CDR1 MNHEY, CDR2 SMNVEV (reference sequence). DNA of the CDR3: TGTGCCAGCAGTTTATCAGGGGATAACTATGGCTACACCTTC. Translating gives CASSLSGDNYGYTF.